This T cell receptor beta chain was sequenced for a study of T-cell memory formation after mild COVID-19 (TCRdb year 2021). Regarding the study in general: TCR sequence clusters from the two donors were largely donor specific. T-cell clones expanding and contracting after mild COVID-19 in a couple of donors were tracked by longitudinal TCRalpha and TCRbeta repertoire sequencing. The cohort was made up of two young adult volunteers, one female and one male, who were previously healthy.

General conclusions and limits of the study: Whether the second-wave clones peaking on day 37 were SARS-CoV-2 specific was not confirmed. Contracting CD4+ clones turned up mainly in the CM and EM memory subsets, whereas EMRA was where CD8+ clones were enriched. Balanced CD4/CD8 phenotypes were observed for clones contracting from day 15 to 85, whereas a bias towards CD4+ was observed for a second wave of clones expanding from day 15 to 37. Some responding clones were detected in pre-infection memory, which suggested that pre-existing cross-reactive memory T cells had joined the SARS-CoV-2 response. The study included only a couple of mild cases, and larger cohorts that include severe cases with pre-infection samples were judged to be necessary.

The data were produced on an Illumina NovaSeq 6000. Using 5'RACE with constant-segment primers, TCRalpha and TCRbeta cDNA libraries were constructed, with sample barcodes and unique molecular identifiers added in the process. Trizol reagent was used to extract RNA from every sample. Library amplification was performed in two PCR steps, and a second sample barcode and Illumina TruSeq adapters were introduced in the second step. Sequencing of the libraries was done on an Illumina NovaSeq, producing 2 x 150 bp paired-end reads. The original pipeline was this. Demultiplexing of reads and collapsing into UMI-guided consensus sequences were performed with migec v1.2.7. With mixcr v2.1.11, UMI consensuses were aligned to TRA and TRB V and J templates and assembled into clonotypes. A clonotype was counted as expanded or contracted only if both edgeR and NoisET called the change significant, with noise models trained on biological replicates. For edgeR calls, the cutoffs were a false discovery rate-adjusted p below 0.01 and a log2 fold-change threshold of 1. As an exploratory analysis of dynamics, PCA with hierarchical clustering was applied to max-normalized trajectories of the 1000 most abundant clonotypes. Separately sequenced CD4+ and CD8+ repertoires were used to assign the CD4 or CD8 phenotype of responding clones. TCRdb reprocessing: public reads trimmed at Q25 with fastp, clones called with MiXCR, in-frame beta chains kept. Every distinct CDR3 protein forms one entry, paired with its most common genes and DNA. The V and J calls, along with clone size, are taken from TCRdb and not from the paper's own processing. In all, the sample holds fewer than 650,000 distinct CDR3 sequences, and about 22% of those were seen once. Approximately 8% of the sample belongs to the ten largest clones.

Ficoll-Paque density gradient centrifugation was the method used to isolate PBMCs. In regard to this clonotype: Its antigen target is currently unknown. No base-level quality is on record; no much larger clone is a single base apart.

The sequence was obtained from an adult woman who had mild COVID-19 (a few samples of this study predate the infection). The sample titles of this study are shuffled in the database, so cell type and time point are left out; the donor was told from shared clones. The sample taken for sequencing was PBMCs or a T cell subset sorted from them (not recorded which).

The bases are TGTGCCAGCAGTGAGAGAGGGGATCTCATGAACACTGAAGCTTTCTTT. The translation is CASSERGDLMNTEAFF. The rearranged chain carries TRBV2 and TRBJ1-1; the D gene is possibly TRBD1, with 5 bases matching. The V end loses 3 bases and the J end loses 0 bases, and a stretch of 14 bases separates them. Reading the germline V gene gives CDR1 SNHLY and CDR2 FYNNEI. The CDR3 has 16 amino acids, counting the end cysteine and phenylalanine. Only the CDR3 part of the read is kept: 48 bases, read in frame from the first base.